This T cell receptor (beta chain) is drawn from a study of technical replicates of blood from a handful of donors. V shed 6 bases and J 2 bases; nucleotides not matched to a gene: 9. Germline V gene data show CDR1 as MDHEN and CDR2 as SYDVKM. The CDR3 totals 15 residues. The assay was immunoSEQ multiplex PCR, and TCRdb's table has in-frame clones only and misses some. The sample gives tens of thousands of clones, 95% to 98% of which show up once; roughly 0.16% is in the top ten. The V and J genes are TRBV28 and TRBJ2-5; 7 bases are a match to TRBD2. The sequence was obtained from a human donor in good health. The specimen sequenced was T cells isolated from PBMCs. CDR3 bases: TGTGCCAGCAGCACACTAACTAGCGAACAAGAGACCCAGTACTTC. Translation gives CASSTLTSEQETQYF.